The 27 T cell receptor beta chains presented below share a single source sample, sequenced in a study of blood T cell repertoires in COVID-19. Method: immunoSEQ multiplex PCR; TCRdb's copy keeps in-frame clones and lacks some. The sample has about 200,000 clones, approximately 86% seen once. The material sequenced was PBMCs or T cells enriched from blood (not recorded which). The receptor source for this set is a woman aged 25-40 years who had been exposed to COVID-19.

The genes are TRBV5-1 and TRBJ1-6; D unresolved. This CDR3 comprises 14 residues. Deletions cut 1 base from V and 4 bases from J, with 6 bases between. CDR1 is SGHRS and CDR2 is YFSETQ in the germline V gene. This CDR3 is CASSLNSYNSPLHF. In DNA, the CDR3 is TGCGCCAGCAGCTTGAACAGTTATAATTCACCCCTCCACTTT.

The chain links TRBV7-2 to TRBJ2-1; 7 nucleotides line up with TRBD2. The CDR3 loop spans 15 amino acids. The germline V gene has CDR1 SGHTA and CDR2 FQGNSA. The V segment lost 5 bases and the J segment 8 bases; nucleotides outside the gene matches: 12. DNA of the CDR3: TGTGCCAGCAGCCCGGGGGGAGAAATGGTAGATGAGCAGTTCTTC. It is translated as CASSPGGEMVDEQFF.

This CDR3 is CASSFQGTANTEAFF. As DNA, the CDR3 is TGTGCCAGCAGCTTCCAGGGGACAGCGAACACTGAAGCTTTCTTT. The chain is built from TRBV11-2 and TRBJ1-1; 7 nucleotides line up with TRBD1. This CDR3 is 15 amino acids long. With V trimmed by 3 bases and J by 1 base, 5 bases remained unmatched. Germline CDR1 and CDR2: SGHAT and FQNNGV.

This clone came up once. The rearrangement links TRBV6-5 to TRBJ1-1; D remains unclear. Per germline, CDR1 MNHEY and CDR2 SVGAGI. Trimming stripped 0 bases from V and 2 bases from J, with 10 bases between. There are 15 residues in the CDR3. The CDR3 DNA follows: TGTGCCAGCAGTTACTCAATGGCAGGAAACACTGAAGCTTTCTTT. Encoded protein: CASSYSMAGNTEAFF.

The rearrangement uses TRBV5-1 and TRBJ2-2; TRBD1 matches at 9 bases. The length of the CDR3 is 14 residues. CDR1 and CDR2 (germline): SGHRS, YFSETQ. V lost 4 bases and J lost 5; bases outside the gene matches: 3. Here the CDR3 reads CASSEQGATGELFF. The CDR3 coding sequence is TGCGCCAGCAGCGAACAGGGGGCTACCGGGGAGCTGTTTTTT.

J is TRBJ2-1 and V is TRBV20-1; no reliable D call. The length of the CDR3 is 11 residues. The V gene's germline CDR1 is DFQATT and CDR2 SNEGSKA (reference sequence). V was cut by 1 base and J by 8 bases, with 6 bases left in between. CDR3 nucleotides: TGCAGTGCTAGAGTTTTAGATGAGCAGTTCTTC. It yields the protein CSARVLDEQFF.

The chain links TRBV27 to TRBJ2-2; D is perhaps TRBD1 (6 bases). The V end was cut by 3 bases, the J end by 6 bases, with 20 bases between. The germline V gene encodes CDR1 MNHEY and CDR2 SMNVEV (reference sequence). This CDR3 region has 17 residues. CDR3 loop: CASSFLGAASMAGELFF. CDR3 coding DNA: TGTGCCAGCAGTTTCCTGGGGGCCGCCTCGATGGCCGGGGAGCTGTTTTTT.

The chain links TRBV3-1 (or the pseudogene TRBV3-2) to TRBJ2-2; the D gene is possibly TRBD2 (5 bases). Germline V CDR1 and CDR2: LGHDT, YNNKEL (reference sequence). Trimming took 7 bases from V and 2 from J, leaving 11 bases between them. The CDR3 contains 14 residues. CDR3 DNA: TGTGCCAGCATGGTCAGCGGAAACACCGGGGAGCTGTTTTTT. It encodes CASMVSGNTGELFF.

The V call is TRBV27, the J call TRBJ1-6; D is perhaps TRBD1 (5 bases). This CDR3 spans 16 amino acids. CDR1 is MNHEY and CDR2 is SMNVEV in the germline V gene (reference sequence). Trimming removed 5 bases at V and 4 bases at J, with 15 bases between. The CDR3 reads CASSRERQPYNSPLHF. The CDR3 DNA sequence: TGTGCCAGCAGTCGCGAACGACAGCCTTATAATTCACCCCTCCACTTT.

The rearrangement joins TRBV5-1 to TRBJ2-1, with 7 bases aligning to TRBD1. Germline CDR1 reads SGHRS; CDR2 reads YFSETQ. J was trimmed by 2 bases and V by 4 bases; bases with no gene match: 9. This CDR3 is 16 amino acids long. Here the CDR3 DNA reads TGCGCCAGCAGCAAGGACAGGCCGGGCGCCTACAATGAGCAGTTCTTC. It specifies CASSKDRPGAYNEQFF.

The genes are TRBV11-2 and TRBJ2-3; D is undetermined. The CDR3 extends over 16 amino acids. Germline CDR1 SGHAT, CDR2 FQNNGV. The ends were cut back, 1 base at V and 0 bases at J, with 11 bases in the middle. The CDR3 loop is CASSLVSGTSTDTQYF. The CDR3 bases are TGTGCCAGCAGCTTAGTCTCGGGTACTAGCACAGATACGCAGTATTTT.

V usage is TRBV16 and J usage is TRBJ2-3; D is possibly TRBD2 (6 bases). CDR3 length: 14 residues. The V gene lost 4 bases and the J gene lost 4 bases, with 12 bases spanning the gap. Germline V gene sequence: CDR1 KGHSY, CDR2 FQNENV. CDR3 in DNA: TGTGCCAGCAGCCGCCGCGGCGGGGCAGATACGCAGTATTTT. Its translation: CASSRRGGADTQYF.

CDR3 coding DNA: TGTGCCAGTAGCCTATCCCGGGGACAGGGAATGAACACTGAAGCTTTCTTT. Translating gives CASSLSRGQGMNTEAFF. The chain employs TRBV19 and TRBJ1-1; TRBD1 matches 9 bases. CDR1 and CDR2 from the germline V gene are LNHDA and SQIVND (reference sequence). The CDR3 is 17 amino acids. The V and J ends lost 6 bases and 0 bases, in that order; junction bases with no gene match: 11.

On this clone: Other nucleotide sequences from this sample produce the same CDR3. The rearrangement links TRBV30 to TRBJ1-3; no definite D call. The germline gives CDR1 GTSNPN, CDR2 SVGIG (reference sequence). With 0 bases removed from V and 0 bases from J, the gap between germline ends came to 3 bases. There are 13 residues in the CDR3. The CDR3 DNA follows: TGTGCCTGGAGTGTAGCCTCTGGAAACACCATATATTTT. It yields the protein CAWSVASGNTIYF. Full variable domain (missing parts from reference TRBV30 and TRBJ1-3): SQTIHQWPATLVQPVGSPLSLECTVEGTSNPNLYWYRQAAGRGLQLLFYSVGIGQISSEVPQNLSASRPQDRQFILSSKKLLLSDSGFYLCAWSVASGNTIYFGEGSWLTVV.

The gene calls are TRBV6-5 and TRBJ1-3; possible D gene TRBD1, 6 bases. Germline CDR1 MNHEY, CDR2 SVGAGI. The CDR3 is 14 amino acids. The V end lost 8 bases, the J end lost 0 bases, and 11 bases lay between the germline ends. In DNA, the CDR3 is TGTGCCAGCTATGGGGGCATCTCTGGAAACACCATATATTTT. Translated: CASYGGISGNTIYF.

V usage is TRBV12-3 or TRBV12-4 and J usage is TRBJ1-2; tentatively, D is TRBD1 (5 bases). The CDR3 consists of 13 residues. V lost 5 bases to trimming and J lost 4 bases, with 11 bases between them. The CDR3: CASSDYRPYGYTF. The DNA of the CDR3 is TGTGCCAGCAGTGATTACAGGCCCTATGGCTACACCTTC.

V usage is TRBV7-9 and J usage is TRBJ2-3; maybe TRBD2 (6 bases). Trimming pared 1 base from V and 4 bases from J, leaving 18 bases between. The CDR3 has 17 residues. Germline assignment: CDR1 SEHNR and CDR2 FQNEAQ (reference sequence). CDR3 bases: TGTGCCAGCAGCTTAGTGACAGCCGGGACTCGTTCAGATACGCAGTATTTT. Amino acid sequence: CASSLVTAGTRSDTQYF. The full variable domain, rest sourced from reference TRBV7-9 and TRBJ2-3, is DTGVSQNPRHKITKRGQNVTFRCDPISEHNRLYWYRQTLGQGPEFLTYFQNEAQLEKSRLLSDRFSAERPKGSFSTLEIQRTEQGDSAMYLCASSLVTAGTRSDTQYFGPGTRLTVL.

V usage is TRBV6-5 and J usage is TRBJ2-7, with 7 bases identical to TRBD1. Per the germline V gene, CDR1 is MNHEY and CDR2 is SVGAGI. This CDR3 is built from 15 residues. Losses at the gene ends were 6 bases for V and 2 bases for J; bases not matched to a gene: 10. The DNA for the CDR3 is TGTGCCAGCAGGACTACTACCCAGGGGGCCTACGAGCAGTACTTC. Protein product: CASRTTTQGAYEQYF.

This chain links TRBV5-4 with TRBJ1-2; D is possibly TRBD1 (5 bases). V was shortened by 4 bases and J by 1 base, with 17 bases between the two germline ends. Per the germline V gene, CDR1 is SGHNT and CDR2 is YYREEE (reference sequence). The CDR3 runs 16 residues. CDR3 coding DNA: TGTGCCAGCAGCGGACCGGGACTCACTAATAACTATGGCTACACCTTC. Its protein product is CASSGPGLTNNYGYTF.

CDR3 sequence (DNA): TGTGCCTGGAATCAGGGAAACTATGGCTACACCTTC. This encodes CAWNQGNYGYTF. This rearrangement joins TRBV30 to TRBJ1-2; weak D call: TRBD1 (5 bases). CDR3 size: 12 residues. Germline loops: CDR1 GTSNPN, CDR2 SVGIG (reference sequence). V lost 4 bases and J lost 2, with 8 bases in between.

The rearrangement uses TRBV4-1 and TRBJ2-4; 8 bases are a match to TRBD2. After removal of 3 bases from V and 8 bases from J, the junction contained 12 bases not matched to a gene. The CDR3 runs 16 residues. The germline V gene has CDR1 MGHRA and CDR2 YSYEKL. Written as DNA, the CDR3 is TGCGCCAGCAGCCACGGTGCCGCGGGACTAGGTGACATTCAGTACTTC. It is translated as CASSHGAAGLGDIQYF.

This clone has only one observation. The chain is built from TRBV15 and TRBJ2-2; 8 nucleotides match TRBD2. There are 19 residues in the CDR3. Trimming took 2 bases from V and 5 from J; bases not matched to a gene: 16. The germline CDR1 and CDR2 sequences are LNHNV and YYDKDF (reference sequence). CDR3 sequence: CATSRKLAGAGGGTGELFF. Here the CDR3 DNA reads TGTGCCACCAGCAGAAAACTAGCCGGCGCGGGGGGTGGAACCGGGGAGCTGTTTTTT.

This sequence joins TRBV6-1 and TRBJ2-2; D is possibly TRBD1 (6 bases). Trimming stripped 2 bases from V and 6 bases from J, with 13 bases between. The V gene's germline CDR1 is MNHNS and CDR2 SASEGT. This CDR3 has 15 residues. The CDR3 is CASSERTGPPGELFF. The CDR3 nucleotides read TGTGCCAGCAGTGAAAGAACAGGGCCCCCCGGGGAGCTGTTTTTT.

V and J are TRBV11-3 and TRBJ1-1; D possibly corresponds to TRBD1 (5 bases). CDR1 is SGHNT, CDR2 YENEEA, per germline. Trimming shortened V by 5 bases and J by 1 base, and 17 bases separated the two germline ends. This CDR3 has 16 amino acids. CDR3 sequence (DNA): TGTGCCAGCAGCCCCCGCCCCAGGGCTTCGAACACTGAAGCTTTCTTT. Encoded protein: CASSPRPRASNTEAFF.

This chain links TRBV9 with TRBJ2-3, with 9 bases identical to TRBD2. The J segment lost 6 bases and the V segment lost 0 bases, leaving 5 bases of the junction unmatched. Germline V gene sequence: CDR1 SGDLS, CDR2 YYNGEE. This CDR3 has 15 amino acids. Written as DNA, the CDR3 is TGTGCCAGCAGCGTAGGCGGGGGGGCGGTGGATACGCAGTATTTT. Amino acid sequence: CASSVGGGAVDTQYF.

A few counts support this clone. Other DNA sequences within the sample encode an identical CDR3. The rearrangement joins TRBV5-1 to TRBJ2-5; TRBD1 matches at 8 bases. The length of the CDR3 is 14 residues. Germline V gene data show CDR1 as SGHRS and CDR2 as YFSETQ. V gave up 0 bases and J gave up 2 bases; unmatched junction bases: 0. This CDR3 is CASSLGQGQETQYF. The CDR3 DNA sequence: TGCGCCAGCAGCTTGGGACAGGGGCAAGAGACCCAGTACTTC.

V and J are TRBV5-8 and TRBJ2-3, with 12 bases that match TRBD1. J was trimmed by 6 bases and V by 2 bases; bases with no gene match: 4. This CDR3 has 15 amino acids. Germline lookup yields CDR1 SGHTS and CDR2 YDEGEE. The CDR3 bases are TGTGCCAGCAGCTTCTTGGGACAGGGGGCGGATACGCAGTATTTT. It is translated as CASSFLGQGADTQYF.